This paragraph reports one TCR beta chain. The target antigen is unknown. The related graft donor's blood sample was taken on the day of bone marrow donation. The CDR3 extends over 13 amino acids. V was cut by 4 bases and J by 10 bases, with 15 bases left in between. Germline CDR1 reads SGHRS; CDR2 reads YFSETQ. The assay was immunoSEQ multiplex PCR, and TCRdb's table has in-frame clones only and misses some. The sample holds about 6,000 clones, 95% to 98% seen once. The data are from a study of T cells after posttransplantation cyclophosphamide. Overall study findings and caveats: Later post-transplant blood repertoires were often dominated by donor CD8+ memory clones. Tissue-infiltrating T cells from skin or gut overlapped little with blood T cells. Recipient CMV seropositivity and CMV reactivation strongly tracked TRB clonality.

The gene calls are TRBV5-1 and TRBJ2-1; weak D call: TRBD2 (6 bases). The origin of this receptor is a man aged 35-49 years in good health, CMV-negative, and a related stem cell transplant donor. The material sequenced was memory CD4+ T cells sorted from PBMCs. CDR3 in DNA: TGCGCCAGCAGCACCGGGGACTGGGCGGAGCAGTTCTTC. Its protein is CASSTGDWAEQFF.